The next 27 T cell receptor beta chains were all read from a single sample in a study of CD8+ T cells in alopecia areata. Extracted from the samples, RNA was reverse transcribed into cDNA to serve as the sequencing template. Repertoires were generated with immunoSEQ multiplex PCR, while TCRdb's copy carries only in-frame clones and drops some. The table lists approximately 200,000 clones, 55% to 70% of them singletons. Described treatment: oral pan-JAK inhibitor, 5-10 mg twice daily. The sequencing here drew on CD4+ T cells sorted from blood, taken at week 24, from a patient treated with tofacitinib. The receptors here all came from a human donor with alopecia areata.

Written as DNA, the CDR3 is TGTGCCATCAGTGAGTCGCAAGAGACCCAGTACTTC. It encodes CAISESQETQYF. This chain joins TRBV10-3 and TRBJ2-5; no reliable D call. V was trimmed by 0 bases and J by 2 bases, leaving 1 base between them. Per germline, CDR1 ENHRY and CDR2 SYGVKD. The CDR3 covers 12 residues.

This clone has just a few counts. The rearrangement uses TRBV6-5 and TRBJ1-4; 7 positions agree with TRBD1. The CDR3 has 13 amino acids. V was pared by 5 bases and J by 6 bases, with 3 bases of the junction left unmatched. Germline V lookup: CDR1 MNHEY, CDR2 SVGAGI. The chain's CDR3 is CASSDGTDEKLFF. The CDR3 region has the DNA TGTGCCAGCAGTGACGGGACAGATGAAAAACTGTTTTTT.

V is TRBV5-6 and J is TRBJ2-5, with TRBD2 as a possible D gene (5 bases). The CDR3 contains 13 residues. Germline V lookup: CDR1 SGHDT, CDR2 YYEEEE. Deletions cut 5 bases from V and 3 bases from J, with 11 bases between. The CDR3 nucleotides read TGTGCCAGCAGTTGGGCCGGGGAAGAGACCCAGTACTTC. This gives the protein CASSWAGEETQYF.

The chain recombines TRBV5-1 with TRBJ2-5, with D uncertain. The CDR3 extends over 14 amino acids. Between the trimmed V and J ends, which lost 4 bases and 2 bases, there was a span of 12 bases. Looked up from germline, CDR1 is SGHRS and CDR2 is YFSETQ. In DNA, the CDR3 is TGCGCCAGCAGCGAAGACGGAGTACAAGAGACCCAGTACTTC. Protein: CASSEDGVQETQYF.

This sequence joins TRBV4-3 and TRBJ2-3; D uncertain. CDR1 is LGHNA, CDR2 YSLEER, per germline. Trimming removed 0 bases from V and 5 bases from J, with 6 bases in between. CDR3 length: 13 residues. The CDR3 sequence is CASSQDRRDTQYF. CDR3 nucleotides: TGCGCCAGCAGCCAAGATCGGCGAGATACGCAGTATTTT.

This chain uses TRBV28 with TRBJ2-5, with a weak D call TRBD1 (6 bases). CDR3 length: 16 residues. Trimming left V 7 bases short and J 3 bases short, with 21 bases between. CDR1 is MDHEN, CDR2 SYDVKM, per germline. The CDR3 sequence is CASTDLTGPTEETQYF. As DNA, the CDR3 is TGTGCCAGCACGGACTTGACAGGTCCAACCGAAGAGACCCAGTACTTC.

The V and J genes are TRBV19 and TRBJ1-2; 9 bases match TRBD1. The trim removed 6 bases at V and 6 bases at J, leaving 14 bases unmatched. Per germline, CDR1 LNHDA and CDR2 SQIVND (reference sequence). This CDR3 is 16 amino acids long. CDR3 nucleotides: TGTGCCAGTAGCCTGCACTCCCGGGACAGGGACAATGGCTACACCTTC. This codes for CASSLHSRDRDNGYTF.

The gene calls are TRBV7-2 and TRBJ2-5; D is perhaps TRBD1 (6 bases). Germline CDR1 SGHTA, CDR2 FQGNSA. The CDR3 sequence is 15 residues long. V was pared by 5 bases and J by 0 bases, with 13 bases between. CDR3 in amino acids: CASSPLGADQETQYF. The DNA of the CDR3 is TGTGCCAGCAGCCCGCTGGGGGCGGACCAAGAGACCCAGTACTTC.

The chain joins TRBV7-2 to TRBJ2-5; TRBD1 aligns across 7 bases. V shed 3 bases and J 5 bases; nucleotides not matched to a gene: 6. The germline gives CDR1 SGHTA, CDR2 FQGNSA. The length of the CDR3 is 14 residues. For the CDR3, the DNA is TGTGCCAGCAGCTTGAGAGACAGGGCGGAGACCCAGTACTTC. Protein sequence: CASSLRDRAETQYF.

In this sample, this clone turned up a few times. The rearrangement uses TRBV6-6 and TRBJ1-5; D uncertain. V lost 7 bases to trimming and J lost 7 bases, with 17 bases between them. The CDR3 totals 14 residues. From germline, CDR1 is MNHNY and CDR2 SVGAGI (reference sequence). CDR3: CASTQSAVGQPQHF. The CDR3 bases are TGTGCCAGCACCCAGTCGGCAGTAGGCCAGCCCCAGCATTTT.

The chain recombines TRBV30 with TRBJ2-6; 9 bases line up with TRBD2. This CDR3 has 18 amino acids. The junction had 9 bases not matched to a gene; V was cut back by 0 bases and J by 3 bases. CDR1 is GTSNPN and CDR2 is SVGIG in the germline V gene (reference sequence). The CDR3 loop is CAWSVVSAGGRGANVLTF. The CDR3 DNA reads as TGTGCCTGGAGTGTAGTCTCTGCGGGGGGGCGTGGGGCCAACGTCCTGACTTTC.

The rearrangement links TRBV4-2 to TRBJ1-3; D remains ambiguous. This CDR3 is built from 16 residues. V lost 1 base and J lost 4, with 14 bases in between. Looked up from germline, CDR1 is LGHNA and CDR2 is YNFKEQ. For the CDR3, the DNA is TGTGCCAGCAGCCAAGCCCCGCGGGGTTCAGGAAACACCATATATTTT. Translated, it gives CASSQAPRGSGNTIYF.

DNA for the CDR3: TGTGCCAGCAGCTTGGAGACCCAGTACTTC. This sequence encodes CASSLETQYF. The chain has TRBV7-9 and TRBJ2-5, with D uncertain. The V end was cut by 3 bases, the J end by 5 bases, with 1 base between. The CDR3 length is 10 residues. Germline CDR1 is SEHNR and CDR2 is FQNEAQ (reference sequence).

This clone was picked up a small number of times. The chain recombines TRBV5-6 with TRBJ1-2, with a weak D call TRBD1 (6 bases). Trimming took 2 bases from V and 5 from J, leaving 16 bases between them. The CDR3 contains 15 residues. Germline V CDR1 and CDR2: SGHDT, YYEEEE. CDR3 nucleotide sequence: TGTGCCAGCAGCTTAGGTGGGCAGGGGACTTATGGCTACACCTTC. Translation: CASSLGGQGTYGYTF.

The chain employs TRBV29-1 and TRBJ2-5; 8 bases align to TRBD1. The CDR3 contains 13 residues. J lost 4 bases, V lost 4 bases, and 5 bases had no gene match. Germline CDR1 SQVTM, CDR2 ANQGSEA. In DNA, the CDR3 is TGCAGCGTTGTAAGGACAGGGAGAGAGACCCAGTACTTC. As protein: CSVVRTGRETQYF.

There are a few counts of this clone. The CDR3 bases are TGTGCCAGCAGCCCCGGACAGGAAAGTGAAGCTTTCTTT. Translation gives CASSPGQESEAFF. The J gene is TRBJ1-1, the V gene TRBV7-9, with 7 nucleotides matching TRBD1. The CDR3 runs to 13 residues. From germline, CDR1 is SEHNR and CDR2 FQNEAQ (reference sequence). The J segment lost 7 bases and the V segment lost 5 bases, leaving 7 bases of the junction unmatched. Looking up the rest from reference TRBV7-9 and TRBJ1-1 gives the full variable domain: DTGVSQNPRHKITKRGQNVTFRCDPISEHNRLYWYRQTLGQGPEFLTYFQNEAQLEKSRLLSDRFSAERPKGSFSTLEIQRTEQGDSAMYLCASSPGQESEAFFGQGTRLTVV.

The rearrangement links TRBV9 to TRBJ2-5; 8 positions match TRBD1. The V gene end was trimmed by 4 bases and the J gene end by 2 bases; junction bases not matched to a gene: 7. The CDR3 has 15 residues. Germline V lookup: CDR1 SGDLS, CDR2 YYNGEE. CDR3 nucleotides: TGTGCCAGCAGCCAAGGGACAGGCACACAAGAGACCCAGTACTTC. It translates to CASSQGTGTQETQYF.

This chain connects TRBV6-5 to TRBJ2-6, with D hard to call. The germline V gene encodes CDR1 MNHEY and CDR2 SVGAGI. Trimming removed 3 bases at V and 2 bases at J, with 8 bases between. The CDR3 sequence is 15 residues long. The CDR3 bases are TGTGCCAGCAGTTATAGCCAGCCTGGGGCCAACGTCCTGACTTTC. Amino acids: CASSYSQPGANVLTF.

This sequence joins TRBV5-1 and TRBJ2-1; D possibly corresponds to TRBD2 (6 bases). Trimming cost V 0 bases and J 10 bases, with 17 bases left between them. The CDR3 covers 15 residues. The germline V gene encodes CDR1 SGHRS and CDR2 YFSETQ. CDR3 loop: CASSLEASPRGEQFF. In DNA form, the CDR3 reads TGCGCCAGCAGCTTGGAGGCTAGCCCTCGGGGGGAGCAGTTCTTC.

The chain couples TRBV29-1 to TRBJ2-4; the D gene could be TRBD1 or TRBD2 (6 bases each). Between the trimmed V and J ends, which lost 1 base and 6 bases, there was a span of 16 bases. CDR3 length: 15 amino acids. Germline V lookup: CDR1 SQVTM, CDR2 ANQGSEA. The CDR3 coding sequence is TGCAGCGTTGAAGCTTATGCACAGGGAGGAAACATTCAGTACTTC. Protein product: CSVEAYAQGGNIQYF. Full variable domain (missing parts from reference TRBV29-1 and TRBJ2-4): SAVISQKPSRDICQRGTSLTIQCQVDSQVTMMFWYRQQPGQSLTLIATANQGSEATYESGFVIDKFPISRPNLTFSTLTVSNMSPEDSSIYLCSVEAYAQGGNIQYFGAGTRLSVL.

CDR3 DNA: TGCGCCAGCAGCTTGGAAGGACAGGGATCCGAGACCCAGTACTTC. Protein product: CASSLEGQGSETQYF. The chain employs TRBV5-1 and TRBJ2-5, with 8 nucleotides matching TRBD1. CDR3 length: 15 amino acids. Germline V gene data show CDR1 as SGHRS and CDR2 as YFSETQ. With 0 bases clipped from V and 5 bases from J, the junction kept 6 bases outside the gene matches.

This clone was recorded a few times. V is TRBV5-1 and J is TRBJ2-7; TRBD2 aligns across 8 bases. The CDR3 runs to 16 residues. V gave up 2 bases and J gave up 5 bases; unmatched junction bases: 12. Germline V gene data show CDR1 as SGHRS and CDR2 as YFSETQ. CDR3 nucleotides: TGCGCCAGCAGCTTAGGCGGGGGGTACGGGCAGGACGAGCAGTACTTC. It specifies CASSLGGGYGQDEQYF.

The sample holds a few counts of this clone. CDR3 amino acids: CASGTSGTDTQYF. As DNA, the CDR3 is TGTGCCAGTGGGACTAGCGGCACAGATACGCAGTATTTT. This rearrangement joins TRBV2 to TRBJ2-3, with TRBD2 matching 10 bases. With V trimmed by 9 bases and J by 1 base, 1 base remained unmatched. The CDR3 runs to 13 residues. CDR1 and CDR2 from the germline V gene are SNHLY and FYNNEI.

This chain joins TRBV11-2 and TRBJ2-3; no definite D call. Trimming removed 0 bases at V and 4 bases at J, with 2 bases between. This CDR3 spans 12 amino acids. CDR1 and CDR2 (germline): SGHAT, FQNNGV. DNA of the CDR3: TGTGCCAGCAGCTTAGAGTCAGATACGCAGTATTTT. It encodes CASSLESDTQYF.

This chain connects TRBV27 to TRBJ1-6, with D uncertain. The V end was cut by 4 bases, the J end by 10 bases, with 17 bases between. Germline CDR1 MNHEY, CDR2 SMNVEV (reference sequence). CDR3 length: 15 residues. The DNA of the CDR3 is TGTGCCAGCAGTTCACAGCCGAGTCTGGGATCACCCCTCCACTTT. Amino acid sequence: CASSSQPSLGSPLHF.

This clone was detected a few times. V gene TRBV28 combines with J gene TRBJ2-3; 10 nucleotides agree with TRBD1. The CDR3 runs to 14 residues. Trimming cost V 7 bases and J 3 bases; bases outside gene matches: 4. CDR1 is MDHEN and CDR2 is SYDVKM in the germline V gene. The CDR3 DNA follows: TGTGCCAGCATCCCGGGACAGGGGACAGATACGCAGTATTTT. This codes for CASIPGQGTDTQYF.

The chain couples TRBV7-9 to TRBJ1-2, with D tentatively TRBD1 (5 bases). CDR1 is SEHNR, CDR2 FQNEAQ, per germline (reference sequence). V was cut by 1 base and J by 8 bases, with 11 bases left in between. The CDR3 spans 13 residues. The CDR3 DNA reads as TGTGCCAGCAGCTTAGGACCGGGACGAGGCTACACCTTC. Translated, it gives CASSLGPGRGYTF.